This T cell receptor beta chain was recovered during a study of Tregs in tolerant kidney transplant recipients. Germline V CDR1 and CDR2: SGHTS, YDEGEE. This CDR3 comprises 14 residues. With 7 bases removed from V and 3 bases from J, the gap between germline ends came to 17 bases. Some clones are missing from TCRdb's copy, which holds only in-frame ones; the method was immunoSEQ multiplex PCR. The table shows about 240,000 clones, with 84% occurring only once. The specimen sequenced was CD4+ T cells from blood. The chain links TRBV5-8 to TRBJ2-7; the D gene is possibly TRBD1 (6 bases). The receptor's source is a human donor in good health. CDR3 coding DNA: TGTGCCAGCGCCACTCTCCGGGACAACTACGAGCAGTACTTC. As protein: CASATLRDNYEQYF.